One and the same sample provided the 14 T cell receptor beta chains below, sequenced in a study of cytomegalovirus exposure and HLA in healthy donors. The PCR made use of 60 Vbeta and 13 Jbeta primers. Using immunoSEQ multiplex PCR, the repertoire was profiled, and TCRdb retains in-frame clones only, with some absent. The sample lists over 150,000 clones, 87% occurring once. Specimen: PBMCs. All receptors come from a woman aged 25 to 45 in good health and CMV-seronegative.

The J gene is TRBJ2-5, the V gene TRBV4-3; 7 bases fit TRBD2. The length of the CDR3 is 13 residues. CDR1 is LGHNA and CDR2 is YSLEER in the germline V gene. Trimming took 4 bases from V and 5 from J; bases not matched to a gene: 4. CDR3 residues: CASSPGEGETQYF. In DNA, the CDR3 is TGCGCCAGCAGCCCCGGGGAGGGGGAGACCCAGTACTTC.

The rearrangement uses TRBV18 and TRBJ2-1, with 16 bases identical to TRBD2. Per the germline V gene, CDR1 is KGHSH and CDR2 is LQKENI. The J segment lost 5 bases and the V segment lost 0 bases, leaving 4 bases of the junction unmatched. The CDR3 runs 18 residues. The CDR3 sequence: CASSPPGLAGGSNNEQFF. Here the CDR3 DNA reads TGTGCCAGCTCACCACCGGGACTAGCGGGAGGGTCGAACAATGAGCAGTTCTTC.

This sequence joins TRBV27 and TRBJ2-3, with TRBD1 as a possible D gene (5 bases). V dropped 5 bases and J dropped 0 bases, with 9 bases sitting between them. CDR1 is MNHEY and CDR2 is SMNVEV in the germline V gene (reference sequence). The CDR3 runs to 14 residues. The CDR3 DNA reads as TGTGCCAGCAGTCTAAGACAGAGCACAGATACGCAGTATTTT. The encoded protein is CASSLRQSTDTQYF.

The J gene is TRBJ2-2, the V gene TRBV7-2; the match to TRBD2 covers 11 bases. Germline values: CDR1 SGHTA, CDR2 FQGNSA. This CDR3 is built from 15 residues. Trimming cost V 5 bases and J 4 bases; bases outside gene matches: 3. The CDR3 bases are TGTGCCAGCAGCCCCGGACTAGCGGGCACCGGGGAGCTGTTTTTT. Protein product: CASSPGLAGTGELFF.

This chain connects TRBV19 to TRBJ1-1; tentatively, D is TRBD1 (5 bases). CDR1 is LNHDA, CDR2 SQIVND, per germline (reference sequence). There are 14 residues in the CDR3. The V end lost 4 bases, the J end lost 4 bases, and 13 bases lay between the germline ends. The CDR3 nucleotides are TGTGCCAGTAGTACCCGAGGCGGGGGCACTGAAGCTTTCTTT. As protein: CASSTRGGGTEAFF.

The chain combines TRBV6-6 with TRBJ2-2, with D uncertain. V was cut by 6 bases and J by 6 bases, with 8 bases left in between. The CDR3 length is 12 residues. Germline V gene sequence: CDR1 MNHNY, CDR2 SVGAGI (reference sequence). CDR3 in DNA: TGTGCCAGCAGCCACCCAGCCGGGGAGCTGTTTTTT. Translation gives CASSHPAGELFF.

The sample holds one count of this clone. The chain carries TRBV2 and TRBJ1-1, with TRBD1 matching 7 bases. The CDR3 spans 13 residues. Germline V gives CDR1 SNHLY, CDR2 FYNNEI. The junction had 9 bases not matched to a gene; V was cut back by 6 bases and J by 8 bases. The CDR3 region has the DNA TGTGCCAGCAGCCGGGACAGTAAATCAGAAGCTTTCTTT. The encoded protein is CASSRDSKSEAFF.

The rearrangement uses TRBV2 and TRBJ2-1; 9 nucleotides line up with TRBD1. The trim removed 8 bases at V and 8 bases at J, leaving 16 bases unmatched. The CDR3 is 16 amino acids. CDR1 and CDR2 from the germline V gene are SNHLY and FYNNEI. The CDR3, as DNA: TGTGCCAGCGGGGGTGGCCGGGACAGGGTAATCCATGAGCAGTTCTTC. Residues: CASGGGRDRVIHEQFF. The whole variable domain, filled in from reference TRBV2 and TRBJ2-1, reads EPEVTQTPSHQVTQMGQEVILRCVPISNHLYFYWYRQILGQKVEFLVSFYNNEISEKSEIFDDQFSVERPDGSNFTLKIRSTKLEDSAMYFCASGGGRDRVIHEQFFGPGTRLTVL.

As to this clone: A junction end diverges from the germline sequence, so it may reflect a read error. The chain is built from TRBV7-9 and TRBJ2-5; D possibly corresponds to TRBD1 (5 bases). The CDR3 has 16 residues. Germline V gene data show CDR1 as SEHNR and CDR2 as FQNEAQ (reference sequence). The CDR3 sequence: CSSSSQGFPAQETQYF. DNA for the CDR3: TGTTCCAGCAGCTCCCAGGGTTTTCCAGCCCAAGAGACCCAGTACTTC.

The table lists this clone with a count of one. This chain uses TRBV4-1 with TRBJ2-7; no clear D gene. The CDR3 is 12 amino acids. CDR1 is MGHRA, CDR2 YSYEKL, per germline. Deletions cut 0 bases from V and 3 bases from J, with 3 bases between. CDR3 amino acids: CASSQDYYEQYF. CDR3 in DNA: TGCGCCAGCAGCCAAGATTACTACGAGCAGTACTTC.

The chain carries TRBV7-2 and TRBJ2-1; the match to TRBD2 covers 9 bases. CDR3 length: 13 residues. V dropped 9 bases and J dropped 5; count of bases not matched to a gene: 5. Germline V CDR1 and CDR2: SGHTA, FQGNSA. CDR3 amino acids: CASRAGGNNEQFF. CDR3 DNA sequence: TGTGCCAGTAGGGCGGGAGGGAACAATGAGCAGTTCTTC. Full variable domain (remainder filled in from reference TRBV7-2 and TRBJ2-1): GAGVSQSPSNKVTEKGKDVELRCDPISGHTALYWYRQSLGQGLEFLIYFQGNSAPDKSGLPSDRFSAERTGGSVSTLTIQRTQQEDSAVYLCASRAGGNNEQFFGPGTRLTVL.

The chain couples TRBV28 to TRBJ2-5, with 9 positions matching TRBD1. V trimming: 8 bases; J trimming: 5 bases; junction bases outside the gene matches: 12. The V gene's germline CDR1 is MDHEN and CDR2 SYDVKM. This CDR3 spans 15 amino acids. CDR3 in amino acids: CASQPPGQGTETQYF. The CDR3 DNA follows: TGTGCCAGCCAACCTCCGGGACAGGGTACGGAGACCCAGTACTTC.

The CDR3 protein is CASSISVRGNTGELFF. CDR3 DNA sequence: TGTGCCAGTAGTATATCCGTCAGGGGGAACACCGGGGAGCTGTTTTTT. The chain carries TRBV19 and TRBJ2-2; possible D gene TRBD1, 6 bases. Germline V lookup: CDR1 LNHDA, CDR2 SQIVND (reference sequence). The CDR3 contains 16 residues. V was trimmed by 2 bases and J by 1 base, leaving 11 bases between them.

This clone was counted a single time. The chain uses TRBV5-1 and TRBJ2-1; tentative D call: TRBD2 (6 bases). Germline V CDR1 and CDR2: SGHRS, YFSETQ. Trimming shortened V by 3 bases and J by 4 bases, and 29 bases separated the two germline ends. The CDR3 totals 20 residues. The CDR3 sequence is CASSSPLPRAGLARYNEQFF. In nucleotides, the CDR3 is TGCGCCAGCAGCTCACCCCTCCCGAGGGCGGGACTGGCTAGGTACAATGAGCAGTTCTTC.